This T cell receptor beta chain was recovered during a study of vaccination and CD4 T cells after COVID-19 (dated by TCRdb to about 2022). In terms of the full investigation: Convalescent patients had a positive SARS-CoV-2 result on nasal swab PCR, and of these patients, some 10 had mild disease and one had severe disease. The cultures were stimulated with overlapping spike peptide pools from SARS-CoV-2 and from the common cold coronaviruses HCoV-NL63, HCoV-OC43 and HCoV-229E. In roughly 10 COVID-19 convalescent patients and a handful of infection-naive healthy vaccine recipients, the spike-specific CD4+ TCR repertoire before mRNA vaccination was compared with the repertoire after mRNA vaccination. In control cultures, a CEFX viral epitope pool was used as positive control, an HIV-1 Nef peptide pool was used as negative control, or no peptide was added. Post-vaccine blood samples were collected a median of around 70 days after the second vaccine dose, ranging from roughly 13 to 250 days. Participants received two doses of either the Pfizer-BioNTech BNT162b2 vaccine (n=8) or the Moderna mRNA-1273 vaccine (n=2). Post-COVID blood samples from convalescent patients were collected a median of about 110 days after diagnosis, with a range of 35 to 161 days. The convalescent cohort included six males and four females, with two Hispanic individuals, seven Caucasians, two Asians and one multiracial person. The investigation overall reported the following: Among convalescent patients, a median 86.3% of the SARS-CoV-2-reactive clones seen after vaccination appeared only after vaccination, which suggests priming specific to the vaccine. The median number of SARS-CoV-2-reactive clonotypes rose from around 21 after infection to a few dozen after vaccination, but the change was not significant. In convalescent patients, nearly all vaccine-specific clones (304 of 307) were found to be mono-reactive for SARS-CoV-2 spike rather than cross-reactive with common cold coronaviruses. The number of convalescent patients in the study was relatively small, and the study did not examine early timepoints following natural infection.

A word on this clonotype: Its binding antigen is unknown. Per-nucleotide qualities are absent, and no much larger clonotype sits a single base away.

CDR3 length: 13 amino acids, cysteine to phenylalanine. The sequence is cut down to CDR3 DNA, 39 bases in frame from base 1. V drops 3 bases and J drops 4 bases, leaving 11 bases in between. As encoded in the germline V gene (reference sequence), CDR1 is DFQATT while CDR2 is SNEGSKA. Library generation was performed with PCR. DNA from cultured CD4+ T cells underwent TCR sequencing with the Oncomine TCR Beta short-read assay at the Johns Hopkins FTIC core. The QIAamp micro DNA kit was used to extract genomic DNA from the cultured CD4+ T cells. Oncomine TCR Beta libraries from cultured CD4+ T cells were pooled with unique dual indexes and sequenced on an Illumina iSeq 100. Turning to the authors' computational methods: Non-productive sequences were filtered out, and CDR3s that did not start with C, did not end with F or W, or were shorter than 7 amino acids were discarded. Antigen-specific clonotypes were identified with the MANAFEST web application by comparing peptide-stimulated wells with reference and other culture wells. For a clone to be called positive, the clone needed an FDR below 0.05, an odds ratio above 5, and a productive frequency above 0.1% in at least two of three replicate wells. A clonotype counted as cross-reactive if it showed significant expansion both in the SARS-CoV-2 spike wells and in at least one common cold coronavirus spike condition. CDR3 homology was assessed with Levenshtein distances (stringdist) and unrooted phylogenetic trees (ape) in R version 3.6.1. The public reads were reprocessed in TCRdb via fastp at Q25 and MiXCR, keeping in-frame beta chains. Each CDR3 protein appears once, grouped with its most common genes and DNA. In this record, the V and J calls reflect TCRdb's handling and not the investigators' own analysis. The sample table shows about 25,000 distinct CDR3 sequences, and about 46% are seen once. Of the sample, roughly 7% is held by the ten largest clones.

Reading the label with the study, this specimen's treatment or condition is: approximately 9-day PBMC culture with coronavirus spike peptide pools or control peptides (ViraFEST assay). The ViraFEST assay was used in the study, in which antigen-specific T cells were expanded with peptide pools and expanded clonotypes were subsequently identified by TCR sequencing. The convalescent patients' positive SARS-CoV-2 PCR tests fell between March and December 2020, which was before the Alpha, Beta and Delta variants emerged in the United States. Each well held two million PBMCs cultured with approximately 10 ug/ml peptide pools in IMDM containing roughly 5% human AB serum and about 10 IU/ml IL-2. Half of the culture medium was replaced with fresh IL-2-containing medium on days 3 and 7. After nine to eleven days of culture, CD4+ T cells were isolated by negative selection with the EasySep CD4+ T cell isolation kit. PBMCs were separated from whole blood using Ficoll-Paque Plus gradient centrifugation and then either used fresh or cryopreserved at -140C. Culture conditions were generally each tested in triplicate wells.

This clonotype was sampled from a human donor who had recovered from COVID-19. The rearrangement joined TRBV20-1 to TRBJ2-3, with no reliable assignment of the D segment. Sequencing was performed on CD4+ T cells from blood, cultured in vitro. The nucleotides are TGCAGTGCTAGTACCTCCCCAGCAGATACGCAGTATTTT. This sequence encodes CSASTSPADTQYF.